This T cell receptor beta chain was sequenced for a study of cytomegalovirus exposure and HLA in healthy donors. Assay used: immunoSEQ multiplex PCR; TCRdb lists only in-frame clones, some missing. Seen here are over 200,000 clones, 85% to 90% observed once, and the top ten hold around 3%. The donors were in the approximately 120-subject validation cohort; that cohort was separate from the roughly 700-subject first cohort. Germline values: CDR1 MDHEN, CDR2 SYDVKM. V lost 6 bases and J lost 5, with 22 bases in between. There are 16 residues in the CDR3. This clonotype was obtained from a woman under 30 in good health and CMV-seronegative. This chain joins TRBV28 and TRBJ1-2; a possible D gene is TRBD1 (6 bases). The specimen sequenced was PBMCs. The CDR3 bases are TGTGCCAGCAGCCTAGGATTTGGACAGTCATCTTATGGCTACACCTTC. Amino acids: CASSLGFGQSSYGYTF.